This TCR beta chain originates from a study of beta chain features in type 1 diabetes. From germline, CDR1 is SGHTA and CDR2 FQGNSA. V shed 4 bases, J shed 2 bases, and the junction held 2 bases outside the gene matches. This CDR3 is built from 14 residues. cDNA synthesis used the whole RNA isolate, giving expressed TCRB sequences. The protocol was immunoSEQ multiplex PCR, while the TCRdb copy is restricted to in-frame clones and leaves out a portion. The sample yields a few hundred thousand clones, 25% to 30% seen once. This clone was seen a handful of times. This specimen includes other DNA sequences encoding the same CDR3.

Sequencing was performed on central memory CD4+ T cells from blood. The receptor's source is a man aged 25-40 years in good health. V and J are TRBV7-2 and TRBJ2-3; 8 positions match TRBD2. As DNA, the CDR3 is TGTGCCAGCAGCTCTAGCGGGTCCACAGATACGCAGTATTTT. As protein: CASSSSGSTDTQYF.